The clone carrying this T cell receptor beta chain has more than one count but fewer than ten. Its antigen is unidentified. The V segment lost 6 bases and the J segment 4 bases; nucleotides outside the gene matches: 1. CDR3 length: 13 amino acids. CDR1 is SGHAT and CDR2 is FQNNGV in the germline V gene. Using immunoSEQ multiplex PCR, the repertoire was profiled, and TCRdb retains in-frame clones only, with some absent. The repertoire has about 150,000 clones, about 88% of them found once; the top ten carry approximately 5.1%. The data belong to a study of T cell responses to AZD1222 COVID-19 vaccine. Findings and limits, study-wide: Unmutated regions of variants are reportedly targeted by nearly half of spike-specific TCRs. Donors, mostly white British, included more females; clonal diversity was possibly underestimated. Recipients of AZD1222 seropositive at baseline numbered only 6 or 7.

Specimen: peripheral blood, collected on day 0 of AZD1222 vaccination. The chain joins TRBV11-2 to TRBJ2-5; TRBD1 agrees at 11 bases. This clonotype was obtained from an adult in good health. CDR3 in amino acids: CASRGTGGETQYF. The CDR3 nucleotides are TGTGCCAGCAGGGGGACAGGGGGAGAGACCCAGTACTTC. Drawing the rest from reference TRBV11-2 and TRBJ2-5, the complete variable domain is EAGVAQSPRYKIIEKRQSVAFWCNPISGHATLYWYQQILGQGPKLLIQFQNNGVVDDSQLPKDRFSAERLKGVDSTLKIQPAKLEDSAVYLCASRGTGGETQYFGPGTRLLVL.